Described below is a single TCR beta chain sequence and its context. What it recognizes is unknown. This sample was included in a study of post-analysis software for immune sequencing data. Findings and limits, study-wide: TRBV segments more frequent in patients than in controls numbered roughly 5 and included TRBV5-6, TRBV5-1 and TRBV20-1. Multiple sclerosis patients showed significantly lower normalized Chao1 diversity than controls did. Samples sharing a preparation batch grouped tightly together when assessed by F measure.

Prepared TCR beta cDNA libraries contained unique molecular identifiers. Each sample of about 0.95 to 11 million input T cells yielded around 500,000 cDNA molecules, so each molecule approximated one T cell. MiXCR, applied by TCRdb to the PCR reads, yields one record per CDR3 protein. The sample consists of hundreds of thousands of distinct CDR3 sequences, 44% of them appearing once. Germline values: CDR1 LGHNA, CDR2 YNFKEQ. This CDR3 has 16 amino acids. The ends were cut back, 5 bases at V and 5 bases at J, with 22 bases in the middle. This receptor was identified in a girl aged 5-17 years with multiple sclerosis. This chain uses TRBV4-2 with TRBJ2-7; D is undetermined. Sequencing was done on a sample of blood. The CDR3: CASSKSPRSPAHEQYF. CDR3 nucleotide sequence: TGTGCCAGCAGCAAGAGCCCCCGCAGCCCAGCACACGAGCAGTACTTC.